A selection of T cell receptor beta chains follows, all from one sample in a study of T cells in Graves' hyperthyroidism and ophthalmopathy. TCRdb ran MiXCR on the multiplex PCR reads and lists one entry per CDR3 protein. The sample contains about 350,000 distinct CDR3 sequences, more than 11% of which appear only once. Material: blood. The receptor set was obtained from a woman aged 25 to 39 with Graves' hyperthyroidism. Both conserved end residues are part of each CDR3. D genes are given only for firm matches. The listing skips clone size in some rows; elsewhere it reads once, few, many or a size class.

>NA|few|TRBJ2-3|TRBV5-4
TGTGCCAGCAGCCGACCGGACCGACCTACGCAGTATTTT
CASSRPDRPTQYF
>NA|many|TRBJ2-3|TRBV11-2
TGTGCCAGCAGCTTATCCCCCCGCACAGATACGCAGTATTTT
CASSLSPRTDTQYF
>TRBD2|many|TRBJ2-1|TRBV9
TGTGCCAGCAGCGTAGCCCCACGGCGGGGGGCCAATGAGCAGTTCTTC
CASSVAPRRGANEQFF
>TRBD1|many|TRBJ2-2|TRBV6-1
TGTGCCAGCAGCAAGACAGGGACCAGCACCGGGGAGCTGTTTTTT
CASSKTGTSTGELFF
>TRBD2|few|TRBJ2-1|TRBV7-9
TGTGCCAGCAGCCTAGCGGGGGGCCGCAATGAGCAGTTCTTC
CASSLAGGRNEQFF
>TRBD1|many|TRBJ1-2|TRBV30
TGTGCCTGGAGTTTCTCCGCAGGGGGAAATGGCTACACCTTC
CAWSFSAGGNGYTF
>TRBD2|many|TRBJ2-7|TRBV20-1
TGCAGTGTTCACAGTAGAGCTAGCGGGAGATACGAGCAGTACTTC
CSVHSRASGRYEQYF
>NA|many|TRBJ1-2|TRBV28
TGTGCCAGCAGCAAGGGTAGAACCTATGGCTACACCTTC
CASSKGRTYGYTF
>TRBD1|few|TRBJ1-5|TRBV18
TGTGCCAGCTCGAACGACAGGGCGGGCAATCAGCCCCAGCATTTT
CASSNDRAGNQPQHF
>TRBD1|few|TRBJ2-6|TRBV10-2
TGCGCCAGCACAACTACAGGGGGTATTAGCTCTGGGGCCAACGTCCTGACTTTC
CASTTTGGISSGANVLTF
>NA|NA|TRBJ2-1|TRBV19
TGTGCCAGTAGTACCGTAACAAGAATTGGGGACAATGAGCAGTTCTTC
CASSTVTRIGDNEQFF
>TRBD2|few|TRBJ2-7|TRBV4-3
TGCGCCAGCAGCCTAGGACTAGCGGGAAGCTCCTACGAGCAGTACTTC
CASSLGLAGSSYEQYF
>NA|many|TRBJ2-3|TRBV2
TGTGCCAGCAGCAGGGATTCAGATACGCAGTATTTT
CASSRDSDTQYF
>TRBD1|many|TRBJ1-2|TRBV29-1
TGCAGCGTGGATCCGGGACAGGGACCCTATGGCTACACCTTC
CSVDPGQGPYGYTF
>NA|many|TRBJ2-3|TRBV27
TGTGCCAGCAGCACCGGTTGGGTTAGCACAGATACGCAGTATTTT
CASSTGWVSTDTQYF
>TRBD1|NA|TRBJ2-2|TRBV6-5
TGTGCCAGCAGTTACTCTGACAGGGGCACCGGGGAGCTGTTTTTT
CASSYSDRGTGELFF
>TRBD1|many|TRBJ2-6|TRBV28
TGTGCCACCGACAGGGGGCAATCTGGGGCCAACGTCCTGACTTTC
CATDRGQSGANVLTF
>TRBD1|many|TRBJ2-5|TRBV28
TGTGCCAGCAGTGGGGGGACAGGGCCGTTACGAGAGACCCAGTACTTC
CASSGGTGPLRETQYF
>TRBD1|NA|TRBJ2-3|TRBV29-1
TGCAGCGTTGCAAGACAGGGGGCTGTGACAGATACGCAGTATTTT
CSVARQGAVTDTQYF
>NA|few|TRBJ2-7|TRBV25-1
TGTGCCAGCAGTGCCTCCATCTACGAGCAGTACTTC
CASSASIYEQYF
>NA|many|TRBJ2-1|TRBV5-5
TGTGCCAGCAGCTCTGAGGCTAGGCTCAACAATGAGCAGTTCTTC
CASSSEARLNNEQFF
>TRBD1|NA|TRBJ2-1|TRBV5-6
TGTGCCAGCAGCTCCGACAGGGCGGATGAGCAGTTCTTC
CASSSDRADEQFF
>NA|NA|TRBJ2-7|TRBV5-4
TGTACCAGCAGCTTGGGTCCCTTCTCCTACGAGCAGTACTTC
CTSSLGPFSYEQYF
>NA|NA|TRBJ2-3|TRBV29-1
TGCAGCGTTGACGGGGGCACAGATACGCAGTATTTT
CSVDGGTDTQYF
>NA|NA|TRBJ1-5|TRBV5-1
TGCGCCAGCAGCTTGGACGGGGGGCTCGAGCAGCCCCAGCATTTT
CASSLDGGLEQPQHF
>TRBD2|many|TRBJ2-5|TRBV29-1
TGCAGCGTTGAAAGCGGGGTAGCGGGAGTCAGTGAGACCCAGTACTTC
CSVESGVAGVSETQYF
>NA|many|TRBJ2-1|TRBV29-1
TGCAGCGTTGTCCTAGTGTATTTACTCAATGAGCAGTTCTTC
CSVVLVYLLNEQFF
>TRBD1|many|TRBJ2-4|TRBV27
TGTGCCAGCAGTTCTCAGGGGGCCTTACCCAAAAACATTCAGTACTTC
CASSSQGALPKNIQYF
>NA|many|TRBJ2-2|TRBV6-1
TGTGCCAGCAGTGCCGGGGACGACACCGGGGAGCTGTTTTTT
CASSAGDDTGELFF
>NA|many|TRBJ1-5|TRBV28
TGTGCCAGCACCCTCGCTTTTGAGCCCCAGCATTTT
CASTLAFEPQHF
>TRBD1|many|TRBJ1-4|TRBV5-1
TGCGCCAGCAGCCCGGGACAGGGGTCGACTAATGAAAAACTGTTTTTT
CASSPGQGSTNEKLFF
>NA|many|TRBJ2-7|TRBV24-1
TGTGCCACCAGCCCCGGGACAACCTCCTACGAGCAGTACTTC
CATSPGTTSYEQYF
>TRBD2|few|TRBJ2-7|TRBV18
TGTGCCAGCTCACCAAGTCTGGGGACTAGCGGCTCCTACGAGCAGTACTTC
CASSPSLGTSGSYEQYF
>NA|NA|TRBJ1-5|TRBV5-5
TGTGCCAGCAGCCTACAGGGTGCGGGTCAGCCCCAGCATTTT
CASSLQGAGQPQHF
>TRBD2|many|TRBJ2-5|TRBV19
TGTGCCAGTAGTATAGAAGCGGGGTTGAAGACCCAGTACTTC
CASSIEAGLKTQYF
>TRBD2|many|TRBJ2-7|TRBV28
TGTGCCAGCAGCCGGGCCACGGGACTAATCCGGGGGCAGTACTTC
CASSRATGLIRGQYF
>NA|many|TRBJ2-1|TRBV7-2
TGTGCCAGCAGCCTGGACGGGACGGGAGTTACAAATGAGCAGTTCTTC
CASSLDGTGVTNEQFF
>NA|many|TRBJ2-5|TRBV28
TGTGCCAGCAGTCGCACAGGAGGGAAGACCCAGTACTTC
CASSRTGGKTQYF
>NA|few|TRBJ2-5|TRBV9
TGTGCCAGCAGCCCCACCGGGACGGCAAAAGAGACCCAGTACTTC
CASSPTGTAKETQYF
>TRBD2|many|TRBJ2-7|TRBV20-1
TGCAGTGCTAGAGGGCTAGCGGACGTTTTATACGAGCAGTACTTC
CSARGLADVLYEQYF
>NA|many|TRBJ2-5|TRBV29-1
TGCAGCGTTGGGGAGAGCCGCCAAGAGACCCAGTACTTC
CSVGESRQETQYF
>NA|many|TRBJ2-3|TRBV20-1
TGCAGTGCTAGAGGCGGAGAAAGTGGCACAGATACGCAGTATTTT
CSARGGESGTDTQYF
>TRBD1|many|TRBJ2-5|TRBV11-2
TGTGCCAGCAGACCCGGACAGGGATGGGAGACCCAGTACTTC
CASRPGQGWETQYF
>NA|NA|TRBJ2-7|TRBV9
TGTGCCAGCAGCGTAGCCCCCCCCCCTGGAGAGGGTGAGCAGTACTTC
CASSVAPPPGEGEQYF
>NA|NA|TRBJ2-2|TRBV30
TGTGCCTGGAAGCCATCCCCGGCCGGCGGGGAGCTGTTTTTT
CAWKPSPAGGELFF
>TRBD1|many|TRBJ1-5|TRBV27
TGTGCCAGCAGCCATTCCGGACAGGCGTATAGCAATCAGCCCCAGCATTTT
CASSHSGQAYSNQPQHF
>TRBD1|once|TRBJ1-5|TRBV20-1
TGCAGTGCGGGGACAGGGGTGGATCAGTCCCAGCATTTT
CSAGTGVDQSQHF
>TRBD2|many|TRBJ2-3|TRBV28
TGTGCCAGCAGGGCCGCGGGAGGGAAACAGGGGCAGTATTTT
CASRAAGGKQGQYF
>NA|NA|TRBJ1-6|TRBV28
TGTGCCAGCAGCGGGACGACGAATTCACCCCTCCACTTT
CASSGTTNSPLHF
>NA|NA|TRBJ2-2|TRBV18
TGTGCCAGCTCACCAATCAGGGACACCGGGGAGCTGTTTTTT
CASSPIRDTGELFF
>TRBD1|many|TRBJ1-1|TRBV6-2/TRBV6-3
TGTGCCAGCAGTTACCCGGCGACAGGGGTATTCACTGAAGCTTTCTTT
CASSYPATGVFTEAFF
>TRBD2|many|TRBJ2-1|TRBV7-2
TGTGCCAGCAGCTTAGTGTCTAGCGGGACTATTGCCCCGTACAATGAGCAGTTCTTC
CASSLVSSGTIAPYNEQFF
>NA|few|TRBJ2-2|TRBV20-1
TGCAGTGCTAGACTGGCAGGGCGAACCGGGGAGCTGTTTTTT
CSARLAGRTGELFF
>TRBD2|NA|TRBJ2-7|TRBV5-1
TGCGCCAGACCTCGGGGGGTCCAAGGCCAGCGCTACGAGCAGTACTTC
CARPRGVQGQRYEQYF
>NA|many|TRBJ2-3|TRBV28
TGTGCCAGCAGTTTGCCGCGAGGGGGGTATAGAGATACGCAGTATTTT
CASSLPRGGYRDTQYF